This TCR beta chain was sequenced for a study of blood T cell repertoires in COVID-19. Study overall: The origin of the acute and convalescent COVID-19 samples was the United States, Italy and Spain. The cDNA or gDNA used as material had been derived from T cells, B-cell-depleted T cells, or PBMCs.

CDR3 length: 14 amino acids. The germline V gene encodes CDR1 MNHEY and CDR2 SMNVEV (reference sequence). Trimming took 5 bases from V and 6 from J; bases not matched to a gene: 4. Authors' data handling: Amplified reference gene primers provided the basis for estimating nucleated cell counts. Assay: immunoSEQ multiplex PCR; the TCRdb copy retains only in-frame clones and omits some. V and J calls and clone size come straight from that table; D and trimming were deduced from the DNA. The sample holds about 130,000 clones, around 89% seen once. Seattle patients were enrolled during active infection and followed longitudinally.

Material for sequencing was peripheral blood. The chain employs TRBV27 and TRBJ1-2; 12 nucleotides align to TRBD1. This receptor was identified in a man between 60 and 70 years old with COVID-19, enrolled during active disease. The CDR3: CASSTGQGAHGYTF. The CDR3 DNA is TGTGCCAGCAGTACGGGACAGGGGGCACATGGCTACACCTTC.